A single sample gave rise to the 5 T cell receptor beta chains below, sequenced in a study of CD8 T cells in Susac syndrome. Random-hexamer reverse transcription was applied to roughly 0.45 to 1 ug RNA. TCRdb re-derived calls from the immunoSEQ multiplex PCR reads in MiXCR, one entry per CDR3 protein. The table records around 200,000 distinct CDR3 sequences, around 95% of them present only once. The specimen sequenced was CD4+ T cells from PBMCs. Every receptor here comes from a human donor with Susac syndrome.

This clonotype was picked up a small number of times. V gene TRBV10-3 combines with J gene TRBJ2-5, with 7 bases identical to TRBD2. Germline CDR1 ENHRY, CDR2 SYGVKD. This CDR3 has 11 amino acids. J lost 5 bases, V lost 6 bases, and 0 bases had no gene match. The CDR3 here is CAISGGETQYF. The CDR3 DNA reads as TGTGCCATCAGCGGGGGGGAGACCCAGTACTTC.

This chain uses TRBV2 with TRBJ1-4; D ambiguous. Per the germline V gene, CDR1 is SNHLY and CDR2 is FYNNEI. This CDR3 contains 13 residues. Trimming removed 3 bases from V and 6 bases from J, with 8 bases in between. DNA for the CDR3: TGTGCCAGCAGTGACCCTTGGGATGAAAAACTGTTTTTT. This encodes CASSDPWDEKLFF.

This chain uses TRBV6-1 with TRBJ1-5; TRBD1 matches at 8 bases. The V segment lost 3 bases and the J segment 2 bases; nucleotides outside the gene matches: 6. The CDR3 has 16 residues. Germline loops: CDR1 MNHNS, CDR2 SASEGT. This CDR3 reads CASSDRGRFGNQPQHF. CDR3 DNA sequence: TGTGCCAGCAGTGACAGGGGGCGGTTTGGCAATCAGCCCCAGCATTTT.

J is TRBJ2-2 and V is TRBV9; D ambiguous. Germline values: CDR1 SGDLS, CDR2 YYNGEE. The CDR3 consists of 14 residues. Trimming shortened V by 0 bases and J by 3 bases, and 6 bases separated the two germline ends. In nucleotides, the CDR3 is TGTGCCAGCAGCGTAGTGGGTGACACCGGGGAGCTGTTTTTT. Translation gives CASSVVGDTGELFF.

The chain links TRBV7-9 to TRBJ1-2; TRBD1 might be the D (6 bases). The CDR3 contains 12 residues. V was trimmed by 5 bases and J by 8 bases, leaving 12 bases between them. Germline V gene sequence: CDR1 SEHNR, CDR2 FQNEAQ (reference sequence). The CDR3 is CASSTTGWGYTF. The CDR3 DNA reads as TGTGCCAGCAGCACTACAGGGTGGGGCTACACCTTC.